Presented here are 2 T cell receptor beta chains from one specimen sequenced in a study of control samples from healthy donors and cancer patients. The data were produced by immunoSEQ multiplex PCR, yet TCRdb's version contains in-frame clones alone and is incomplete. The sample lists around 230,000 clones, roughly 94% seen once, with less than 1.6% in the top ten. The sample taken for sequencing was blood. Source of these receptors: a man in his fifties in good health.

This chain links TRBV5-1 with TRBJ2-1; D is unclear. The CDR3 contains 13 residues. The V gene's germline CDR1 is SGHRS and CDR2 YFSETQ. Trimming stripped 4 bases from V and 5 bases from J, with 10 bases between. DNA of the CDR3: TGCGCCAGCAGCCTCCTAGTTAACAATGAGCAGTTCTTC. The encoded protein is CASSLLVNNEQFF. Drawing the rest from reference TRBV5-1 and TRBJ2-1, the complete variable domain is KAGVTQTPRYLIKTRGQQVTLSCSPISGHRSVSWYQQTPGQGLQFLFEYFSETQRNKGNFPGRFSGRQFSNSRSEMNVSTLELGDSALYLCASSLLVNNEQFFGPGTRLTVL.

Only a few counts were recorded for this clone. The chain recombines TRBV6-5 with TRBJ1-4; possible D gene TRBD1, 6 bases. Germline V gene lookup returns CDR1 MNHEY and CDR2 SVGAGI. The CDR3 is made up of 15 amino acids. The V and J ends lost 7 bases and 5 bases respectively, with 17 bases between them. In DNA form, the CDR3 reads TGTGCCAGCACCATCCTGGACAGAATAAATGAAAAACTGTTTTTT. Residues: CASTILDRINEKLFF.